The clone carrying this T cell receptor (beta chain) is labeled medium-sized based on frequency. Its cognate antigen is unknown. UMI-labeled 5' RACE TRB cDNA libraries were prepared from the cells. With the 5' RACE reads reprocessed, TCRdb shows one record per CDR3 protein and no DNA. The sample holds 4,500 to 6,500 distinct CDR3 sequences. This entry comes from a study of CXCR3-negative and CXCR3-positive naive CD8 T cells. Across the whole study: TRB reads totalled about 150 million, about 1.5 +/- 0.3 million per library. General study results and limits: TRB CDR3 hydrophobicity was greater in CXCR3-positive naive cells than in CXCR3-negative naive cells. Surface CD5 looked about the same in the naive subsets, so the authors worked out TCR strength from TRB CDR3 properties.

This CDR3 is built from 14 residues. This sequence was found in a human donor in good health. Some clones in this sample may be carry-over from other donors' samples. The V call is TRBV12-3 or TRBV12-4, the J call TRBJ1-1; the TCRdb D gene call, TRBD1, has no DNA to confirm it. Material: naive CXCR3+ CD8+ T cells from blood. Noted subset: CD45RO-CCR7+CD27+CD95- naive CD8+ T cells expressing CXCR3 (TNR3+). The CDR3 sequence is CASRPAGPYTEAFF.